This TCR beta chain emerged from a study of blood T cell repertoires in COVID-19. Study at large: Collection of acute and convalescent COVID-19 samples took place in the United States, Italy and Spain. T cells, B-cell-depleted T cells, or PBMCs supplied cDNA or gDNA.

Original processing methods: Cell counts per sample came from amplifying reference gene primers. Sequenced by immunoSEQ multiplex PCR; TCRdb stores in-frame clones only, minus some. The V and J calls and the clone size are those of that table, but D and trimming were determined from the DNA. The table has 70,000 to 80,000 clones, around 85% seen once. The sequenced material came from peripheral blood. This TCR was sampled from a man at least 80 years old in a cohort sampled during active COVID-19.

The CDR3 loop is CASSTRGQGAEGYTF. The CDR3 DNA follows: TGTGCCAGCAGTACCCGTGGACAGGGGGCTGAGGGCTACACCTTC. This chain joins TRBV6-6 and TRBJ1-2, with 11 bases matching TRBD1. V shed 5 bases, J shed 8 bases, and the junction held 10 bases outside the gene matches. This CDR3 is built from 15 residues. The germline CDR1 and CDR2 sequences are MNHNY and SVGAGI (reference sequence).